Presented here are 24 T cell receptor beta chains from one specimen sequenced in a study of control samples from healthy donors and cancer patients. Using immunoSEQ multiplex PCR, the repertoire was profiled, and TCRdb retains in-frame clones only, with some absent. The sample includes some 150,000 clones, over 95% of them seen just once. The sequenced sample consisted of blood. The source is a woman in her thirties in good health.

CDR3 nucleotide sequence: TGTGCCAGTAGGAAGACAGGGACCTATGGCTACACCTTC. Its protein product is CASRKTGTYGYTF. V and J are TRBV19 and TRBJ1-2; TRBD1 agrees at 7 bases. Losses at the gene ends were 6 bases for V and 4 bases for J; bases not matched to a gene: 5. Germline CDR1 reads LNHDA; CDR2 reads SQIVND (reference sequence). The CDR3 totals 13 residues.

The chain recombines TRBV11-2 with TRBJ2-3, with TRBD2 matching over 8 bases. Germline CDR1 is SGHAT and CDR2 is FQNNGV. This CDR3 comprises 13 residues. With V trimmed by 2 bases and J by 14 bases, 9 bases remained unmatched. The CDR3 loop is CASSLYPGLEPYF. The CDR3 DNA reads TGTGCCAGCAGCTTATATCCGGGACTAGAGCCGTATTTT.

The rearrangement links TRBV9 to TRBJ2-2; maybe TRBD1 (6 bases). This CDR3 is built from 15 residues. The germline V gene encodes CDR1 SGDLS and CDR2 YYNGEE. V shed 0 bases and J shed 4 bases, with 10 bases lying between them. This CDR3 reads CASSVETGRTGELFF. The CDR3 region has the DNA TGTGCCAGCAGCGTAGAAACAGGGCGCACCGGGGAGCTGTTTTTT.

This sequence joins TRBV5-4 and TRBJ1-2, with unresolved D. Looked up from germline, CDR1 is SGHNT and CDR2 is YYREEE (reference sequence). The germline V and J ends were trimmed by 0 bases and 4 bases, with 7 bases remaining between them. There are 13 residues in the CDR3. The DNA for the CDR3 is TGTGCCAGCAGCTTGGGACGTGGCTATGGCTACACCTTC. Translated, it gives CASSLGRGYGYTF.

The V and J genes are TRBV28 and TRBJ2-5; D is perhaps TRBD1 (6 bases). CDR3 length equals 14 residues. Looked up from germline, CDR1 is MDHEN and CDR2 is SYDVKM. Trimming took off 4 bases at V and 7 bases at J, with 16 bases between the two ends. The CDR3 nucleotides are TGTGCCAGCAGTTCCAGGGACCTAGGGGGGACCCAGTACTTC. Protein sequence: CASSSRDLGGTQYF. Complete variable domain (other parts from reference TRBV28 and TRBJ2-5): DVKVTQSSRYLVKRTGEKVFLECVQDMDHENMFWYRQDPGLGLRLIYFSYDVKMKEKGDIPEGYSVSREKKERFSLILESASTNQTSMYLCASSSRDLGGTQYFGPGTRLLVL.

DNA for the CDR3: TGTGCCAGCAGTTACTTCGGGCGGGCTAATGAAAAACTGTTTTTT. It translates to CASSYFGRANEKLFF. The chain has TRBV6-5 and TRBJ1-4; D unclear. The V end lost 1 base, the J end lost 3 bases, and 9 bases lay between the germline ends. Germline lookup yields CDR1 MNHEY and CDR2 SVGAGI. There are 15 residues in the CDR3.

The chain employs TRBV5-3 and TRBJ1-4; D is unresolved. TRBV5-3 is an ORF for which the function is uncertain. The CDR3 consists of 15 residues. V lost 0 bases, J lost 6 bases, and 12 bases lay in between. In DNA form, the CDR3 reads TGTGCCAGAAGCTTGGAGAACCGGACGGATGAAAAACTGTTTTTT. Translation: CARSLENRTDEKLFF.

This chain joins TRBV7-9 and TRBJ1-1; TRBD1 aligns across 8 bases. V shed 1 base, J shed 1 base, and the junction held 2 bases outside the gene matches. The CDR3 is made up of 15 amino acids. Germline V lookup: CDR1 SEHNR, CDR2 FQNEAQ (reference sequence). CDR3 sequence (DNA): TGTGCCAGCAGCTTAGAGGGGACAGGGAACACTGAAGCTTTCTTT. Protein product: CASSLEGTGNTEAFF. Looking up the rest from reference TRBV7-9 and TRBJ1-1 gives the full variable domain: DTGVSQNPRHKITKRGQNVTFRCDPISEHNRLYWYRQTLGQGPEFLTYFQNEAQLEKSRLLSDRFSAERPKGSFSTLEIQRTEQGDSAMYLCASSLEGTGNTEAFFGQGTRLTVV.

This clone turned up a few times. V usage is TRBV30 and J usage is TRBJ2-7; TRBD2 aligns across 7 bases. V lost 4 bases to trimming and J lost 0 bases; unmatched junction nucleotides: 9. Germline V gene data show CDR1 as GTSNPN and CDR2 as SVGIG (reference sequence). The CDR3 has 15 amino acids. This chain's CDR3 is CAWNSEAGSSYEQYF. The CDR3 DNA reads as TGTGCCTGGAACTCCGAAGCGGGGAGCTCCTACGAGCAGTACTTC. The variable domain in full, completed from reference TRBV30 and TRBJ2-7, reads SQTIHQWPATLVQPVGSPLSLECTVEGTSNPNLYWYRQAAGRGLQLLFYSVGIGQISSEVPQNLSASRPQDRQFILSSKKLLLSDSGFYLCAWNSEAGSSYEQYFGPGTRLTVT.

The genes are TRBV20-1 and TRBJ2-7, with D unclear. Germline V lookup: CDR1 DFQATT, CDR2 SNEGSKA (reference sequence). Trimming shortened V by 6 bases and J by 0 bases, and 15 bases separated the two germline ends. The CDR3 loop spans 14 amino acids. The CDR3 nucleotides are TGCAGTGCCAGTCCTTTCAGTAACTCCTACGAGCAGTACTTC. It encodes CSASPFSNSYEQYF.

The chain uses TRBV18 and TRBJ1-2; unclear D gene. CDR3 size: 13 residues. Germline CDR1 is KGHSH and CDR2 is LQKENI. Trimming removed 0 bases at V and 2 bases at J, with 4 bases between. The CDR3 protein is CASSPPGNYGYTF. The CDR3 DNA reads TGTGCCAGCTCACCACCGGGCAACTATGGCTACACCTTC.

The gene calls are TRBV30 and TRBJ1-4, with TRBD1 identical over 10 bases. The CDR3 runs to 15 residues. Germline V lookup: CDR1 GTSNPN, CDR2 SVGIG (reference sequence). Trimming removed 2 bases from V and 8 bases from J; junction bases left unmatched: 8. In nucleotides, the CDR3 is TGTGCCTGGAGTCTTGGGACAGGGGTAGGGGAAAAACTGTTTTTT. This translates into CAWSLGTGVGEKLFF.

The chain carries TRBV27 and TRBJ2-7; 7 nucleotides align to TRBD1. CDR3 length: 16 residues. The germline V gene encodes CDR1 MNHEY and CDR2 SMNVEV (reference sequence). With 5 bases clipped from V and 7 bases from J, the junction kept 17 bases outside the gene matches. CDR3 coding DNA: TGTGCCAGCAGTGAAACCCCCGGGACAGCGGTAGGGGAGCAGTACTTC. Encoded protein: CASSETPGTAVGEQYF.

The gene calls are TRBV7-3 and TRBJ2-1; TRBD2 matches 12 bases. The CDR3 covers 15 residues. The ends lost 5 bases at V and 6 bases at J; junction bases unmatched: 5. CDR1 SGHTA and CDR2 FQGTGA come from the germline V gene. The CDR3: CASSPSSGRGNEQFF. The CDR3 nucleotides read TGTGCCAGCAGCCCTTCTAGCGGGAGGGGCAATGAGCAGTTCTTC.

As to this clone: Other DNA sequences in this specimen translate into the identical CDR3. This chain links TRBV5-1 with TRBJ1-2; 11 bases are a match to TRBD1. With 0 bases clipped from V and 6 bases from J, the junction kept 4 bases outside the gene matches. The CDR3 consists of 15 residues. Germline V gives CDR1 SGHRS, CDR2 YFSETQ. CDR3: CASSLVGQGADGYTF. The CDR3 DNA follows: TGCGCCAGCAGCTTGGTTGGACAGGGGGCCGATGGCTACACCTTC.

The chain links TRBV4-2 to TRBJ2-7, with unresolved D. There are 13 residues in the CDR3. Trimming removed 4 bases from V and 3 bases from J, with 10 bases in between. From germline, CDR1 is LGHNA and CDR2 YNFKEQ. In DNA, the CDR3 is TGTGCCAGCAGCCCCGTGGGCGGCTACGAGCAGTACTTC. This gives the protein CASSPVGGYEQYF.

CDR3 in amino acids: CASRDPGGSGNTIYF. CDR3 in DNA: TGTGCCAGCAGGGATCCAGGGGGCTCTGGAAACACCATATATTTT. V usage is TRBV28 and J usage is TRBJ1-3, with 7 positions matching TRBD1. Trimming cost V 6 bases and J 0 bases; bases outside gene matches: 5. The CDR3 consists of 15 residues. The germline V gene has CDR1 MDHEN and CDR2 SYDVKM.

This clone was seen only a few times. The V and J genes are TRBV27 and TRBJ1-6, with unresolved D. V lost 5 bases, J lost 8 bases, and 10 bases lay in between. The germline gives CDR1 MNHEY, CDR2 SMNVEV (reference sequence). CDR3 length: 13 amino acids. The CDR3 sequence is CASSPGIHSPLHF. The CDR3 DNA is TGTGCCAGCAGTCCCGGGATCCATTCACCCCTCCACTTT.

This sequence joins TRBV20-1 and TRBJ2-7, with D tentatively TRBD1 (5 bases). V dropped 5 bases and J dropped 3 bases, with 8 bases sitting between them. CDR3 length equals 11 residues. Germline V gene lookup returns CDR1 DFQATT and CDR2 SNEGSKA (reference sequence). The CDR3 region is CSALQDYEQYF. In DNA form, the CDR3 reads TGCAGTGCTTTACAGGACTACGAGCAGTACTTC.

The V gene is TRBV15, the J gene TRBJ2-2; D is possibly TRBD2 (7 bases). CDR1 and CDR2 (germline): LNHNV, YYDKDF (reference sequence). V lost 4 bases, J lost 4 bases, and 22 bases lay in between. The length of the CDR3 is 18 residues. The CDR3 region has the DNA TGTGCCACCAGCATAAGGGGGGACTATTTGGGGAGCACCGGGGAGCTGTTTTTT. Its translation is CATSIRGDYLGSTGELFF.

This chain uses TRBV4-1 with TRBJ2-4; D uncertain. The CDR3 has 14 residues. Trimming took off 2 bases at V and 0 bases at J, with 5 bases between the two ends. CDR1 MGHRA and CDR2 YSYEKL come from the germline V gene. Written as DNA, the CDR3 is TGCGCCAGCAGCCAACAGTTAGCCAAAAACATTCAGTACTTC. Residues: CASSQQLAKNIQYF.

V and J are TRBV9 and TRBJ1-4, with no clear D. There are 14 residues in the CDR3. Germline CDR1 and CDR2: SGDLS and YYNGEE. Trimming removed 3 bases at V and 0 bases at J, with 6 bases between. In DNA form, the CDR3 reads TGTGCCAGCAGCGGACATGCAACTAATGAAAAACTGTTTTTT. Translating it yields CASSGHATNEKLFF.

This chain links TRBV27 with TRBJ2-1; tentatively, D is TRBD1 or TRBD2 (5 bases each). V dropped 3 bases and J dropped 0 bases, with 12 bases sitting between them. The CDR3 contains 16 residues. From germline, CDR1 is MNHEY and CDR2 SMNVEV (reference sequence). The CDR3 reads CASSFPPGSSYNEQFF. CDR3 DNA sequence: TGTGCCAGCAGTTTCCCCCCAGGGAGCTCCTACAATGAGCAGTTCTTC.

The chain has TRBV18 and TRBJ1-2, with D maybe TRBD1 (6 bases). There are 14 residues in the CDR3. The germline V gene encodes CDR1 KGHSH and CDR2 LQKENI. Between the trimmed V and J ends, which lost 2 bases and 0 bases, there was a span of 7 bases. CDR3 amino acids: CASSPSGANYGYTF. DNA of the CDR3: TGTGCCAGCTCACCATCAGGGGCTAACTATGGCTACACCTTC.